This passage covers 16 T cell receptor beta chains from one sample sequenced in a study of T-cell reconstitution after alpha-beta-depleted transplantation in children. Unique molecular identifiers were built into the TCRbeta library. TCRdb reprocessed the PCR reads with MiXCR, giving one entry per CDR3 protein. The sample has approximately 220,000 distinct CDR3 sequences; approximately 15% are singletons. Sequencing used PBMCs, mostly from graft donor cells, obtained 360 days after TCRalphabeta/CD19-depleted stem cell transplant. The receptors stem from a male patient aged 2 to 9 who had a stem cell transplant for acute lymphoblastic leukemia, so the T cells may come from the graft donor.

This clonotype was seen at least ten times. The V and J genes are TRBV29-1 and TRBJ1-4, with D maybe TRBD1 (5 bases). Germline CDR1 is SQVTM and CDR2 is ANQGSEA. The CDR3 length is 14 residues. Trimming shortened V by 1 base and J by 6 bases, and 12 bases separated the two germline ends. The CDR3 sequence: CSVEVQGPHEKLFF. The CDR3 nucleotides are TGCAGCGTTGAAGTTCAGGGCCCTCATGAAAAACTGTTTTTT.

V and J are TRBV6-1 and TRBJ1-5; unclear D gene. V was clipped by 8 bases and J by 3 bases, with 11 bases between them. Germline CDR1 and CDR2: MNHNS and SASEGT. CDR3 size: 13 residues. CDR3: CASGERFNQPQHF. CDR3 in DNA: TGTGCCAGCGGGGAGAGGTTCAATCAGCCCCAGCATTTT.

The genes are TRBV5-1 and TRBJ1-5, with no clear D. This CDR3 is 14 amino acids long. Germline V gene data show CDR1 as SGHRS and CDR2 as YFSETQ. The ends were cut back, 5 bases at V and 0 bases at J, with 9 bases in the middle. CDR3 DNA sequence: TGCGCCAGCAGGGCAGACGATAGCAATCAGCCCCAGCATTTT. Translation gives CASRADDSNQPQHF.

For the CDR3, the DNA is TGTGCCATCAGTGCCGTGACTGGGGCCAACGTCCTGACTTTC. This sequence encodes CAISAVTGANVLTF. V is TRBV10-3 and J is TRBJ2-6; D gene unclear. Germline CDR1 and CDR2: ENHRY and SYGVKD. Trimming took off 4 bases at V and 2 bases at J, with 6 bases between the two ends. The CDR3 is made up of 14 amino acids.

The chain recombines TRBV5-1 with TRBJ2-1; TRBD2 matches at 8 bases. V dropped 1 base and J dropped 1; count of bases not matched to a gene: 7. Germline V gives CDR1 SGHRS, CDR2 YFSETQ. The CDR3 totals 17 residues. The CDR3 DNA follows: TGCGCCAGCAGCTTGATCGCGGGGGGTCAATCCTACAATGAGCAGTTCTTC. Amino acids: CASSLIAGGQSYNEQFF.

Only a few counts were recorded for this clonotype. V usage is TRBV6-1 and J usage is TRBJ2-1; tentatively, D is TRBD1 or TRBD2 (7 bases each). Germline CDR1 reads MNHNS; CDR2 reads SASEGT. The CDR3 spans 15 residues. Trimming left V 6 bases short and J 8 bases short, with 20 bases between. The CDR3 is CASRNEGGGDDEQFF. The CDR3 DNA reads TGTGCCAGCAGAAACGAGGGAGGGGGCGACGATGAGCAGTTCTTC.

The chain employs TRBV7-2 and TRBJ2-7; TRBD2 might be the D (6 bases). Looked up from germline, CDR1 is SGHTA and CDR2 is FQGNSA. Trimming stripped 2 bases from V and 9 bases from J, with 20 bases between. CDR3 size: 15 residues. The CDR3 DNA is TGTGCCAGCAGCTTATCCGGCACTAGCCCCGTCGGGCAGTACTTC. Amino acids: CASSLSGTSPVGQYF.

This clonotype was detected many times. The genes are TRBV20-1 and TRBJ1-4; D gene ambiguous. Germline V gives CDR1 DFQATT, CDR2 SNEGSKA (reference sequence). With 1 base removed from V and 8 bases from J, the gap between germline ends came to 14 bases. The CDR3 sequence is 14 residues long. The CDR3 region is CSARGGPNGEKLFF. The CDR3 DNA sequence: TGCAGTGCTAGAGGCGGCCCTAATGGGGAAAAACTGTTTTTT.

This clonotype has just a few counts. The chain uses TRBV6-5 and TRBJ2-7; no reliable D call. CDR3 length: 14 amino acids. CDR1 is MNHEY and CDR2 is SVGAGI in the germline V gene. V was pared by 4 bases and J by 1 base, with 11 bases between. The DNA for the CDR3 is TGTGCCAGCAGTTTGAGTCCATTTTCCTACGAGCAGTACTTC. Translating it yields CASSLSPFSYEQYF.

This chain joins TRBV9 and TRBJ2-7; 7 nucleotides align to TRBD2. Unmatched junction bases numbered 13, after V lost 0 bases and J lost 4 bases. The length of the CDR3 is 17 residues. Germline V lookup: CDR1 SGDLS, CDR2 YYNGEE. The CDR3 region is CASSVDPSGGLRYEQYF. CDR3 bases: TGTGCCAGCAGCGTAGACCCATCGGGAGGTTTAAGGTACGAGCAGTACTTC.

This clonotype was observed many times. This sequence joins TRBV12-3 or TRBV12-4 and TRBJ2-5, with 12 bases aligning to TRBD2. V was clipped by 3 bases and J by 4 bases; unmatched bases: 3. CDR3 length: 15 amino acids. The DNA of the CDR3 is TGTGCCAGCAGTTTGCTAGCGGGGGGGCCAGAGACCCAGTACTTC. Amino acids: CASSLLAGGPETQYF.

This chain joins TRBV12-3 or TRBV12-4 and TRBJ2-3, with D perhaps being TRBD1 or TRBD2 (5 bases each). The V end lost 3 bases, the J end lost 6 bases, and 13 bases lay between the germline ends. The CDR3 runs to 14 residues. The CDR3 here is CASSFAGTTDTQYF. CDR3 nucleotides: TGTGCCAGCAGTTTTGCAGGGACGACGGATACGCAGTATTTT.

This clonotype was counted only a few times. V gene TRBV12-2 combines with J gene TRBJ2-7; TRBD2 was called by the table and not checked on the DNA. TRBV12-2 is listed as a pseudogene. This CDR3 comprises 14 residues. CDR3 nucleotide sequence: TGTGCAAGTCGCTTACAGCGGGGGGCCTACGAGCAGTACTTC. As protein: CASRLQRGAYEQYF.

This clonotype has just a few counts. The V gene is TRBV28, the J gene TRBJ1-1; D is uncertain. The CDR3 runs 12 residues. V was trimmed by 6 bases and J by 4 bases, leaving 9 bases between them. From germline, CDR1 is MDHEN and CDR2 SYDVKM. The chain's CDR3 is CASRERVTEAFF. The CDR3 DNA is TGTGCCAGCAGGGAACGAGTCACTGAAGCTTTCTTT.

The V gene is TRBV14, the J gene TRBJ2-5; 7 bases match TRBD2. The CDR3 loop spans 17 amino acids. Germline trimming cut 0 bases from V and 5 bases from J; bases unmatched to any gene: 12. Germline V gene data show CDR1 as SGHDN and CDR2 as FVKESK. CDR3 nucleotides: TGTGCCAGCAGCCAAGATCCCAGTAGGCGGGAGAGGGAGACCCAGTACTTC. Protein product: CASSQDPSRRERETQYF.

This sequence joins TRBV12-5 and TRBJ1-2; possibly TRBD1 for D (6 bases). The V gene's germline CDR1 is LGHNT and CDR2 FRNRAP. The CDR3 totals 14 residues. Trimming cost V 5 bases and J 7 bases, with 17 bases left between them. For the CDR3, the DNA is TGTGCTAGTGGTCTCGGCGGGGGGGCGCTTGGCTACACCTTC. Translating it yields CASGLGGGALGYTF. Based on the CDR3 plus reference TRBV12-5 and TRBJ1-2, the full variable domain is DARVTQTPRHKVTEMGQEVTMRCQPILGHNTVFWYRQTMMQGLELLAYFRNRAPLDDSGMPKDRFSAEMPDATLATLKIQPSEPRDSAVYFCASGLGGGALGYTFGSGTRLTVV.